This TCR beta chain originates from a study of blood T cell repertoires in COVID-19 (dated by TCRdb to about 2020). Context from the whole study: Samples from collaborators originated in the United States, Italy and Spain and spanned both the acute and convalescent phases of COVID-19. The prospective study material was composed of cDNA or gDNA derived from T cells, B-cell-depleted T cells, or PBMCs. Where available, HLA class I and class II types were taken from metadata supplied by the sample provider and were not determined by assay-based typing. Nearly every sample came with metadata listing a de-identified subject ID, COVID-19 status, age in years and sex. The dataset comprised deeply sampled blood TCRbeta repertoires from subjects exposed to, actively infected with, or recovered from COVID-19. Samples were obtained from the ongoing ImmuneRACE study (first 160 participants) and from some 1,200 subjects provided by 6 global collaborators. The repertoires were made available in a free public database intended to serve as a resource for research on the immune response to SARS-CoV-2. Summary of the overall study and its limitations: The amount of clinical and demographic metadata varied by source and participant and was provided uncurated.

Another Seattle source contributed samples from volunteer blood donors who had recovered from COVID-19. Each collaborating institution followed its own protocols to collect whole blood in K2EDTA tubes. Collaborator samples were shipped for TCRbeta analysis as frozen whole blood, isolated PBMCs, or DNA extracted from either sample type. TCRbeta CDR3 regions were amplified from genomic DNA using the immunoSEQ Assay, a bias-controlled multiplex PCR. As for the original processing: Within the assay, amplification of reference gene primers was used to estimate how many nucleated cells each sample contained. To quantify the absolute abundance of each unique TCRbeta CDR3 rearrangement, sequence reads were collapsed and filtered. Productive Simpson clonality was computed per sample as the square root of Simpson's diversity index over productive rearrangements. The clones in this table, taken by TCRdb from immuneACCESS, are in-frame only. Not every clone is retained; where verified, under half of the shortfall comes from an unresolved V gene, and the cause of the rest is unknown. That table is the source of V, J and clone size, and D and trimming were worked out from the DNA. This sample gives about 190,000 clones in total; approximately 90% of them show up just once. Roughly 6.2% of the sample is in the top ten clones.

In its sample, this clone was seen once. There is no known antigen for this receptor. Per-nucleotide qualities are absent, and no much larger clonotype sits a single base away. V loses 4 bases at its end and J loses 4 bases; junction bases beyond the gene matches: 6. Its CDR3 holds 15 amino acids, cysteine through phenylalanine. Only the CDR3 portion is preserved as DNA: 45 bases, with reading frame beginning at the first base. CDR1 and CDR2 are read off the germline V gene as KGHDR and SFDVKD. This sequence uses TRBV24-1 and TRBJ2-5, with 9 middle bases fitting TRBD2. Sequenced material: peripheral blood. The clonotype originates from a woman in her 40s who had recovered from COVID-19. Here the CDR3 is given as CATSEQGLAGETQYF. Here is the DNA: TGTGCCACCAGTGAGCAGGGACTAGCAGGAGAGACCCAGTACTTC.